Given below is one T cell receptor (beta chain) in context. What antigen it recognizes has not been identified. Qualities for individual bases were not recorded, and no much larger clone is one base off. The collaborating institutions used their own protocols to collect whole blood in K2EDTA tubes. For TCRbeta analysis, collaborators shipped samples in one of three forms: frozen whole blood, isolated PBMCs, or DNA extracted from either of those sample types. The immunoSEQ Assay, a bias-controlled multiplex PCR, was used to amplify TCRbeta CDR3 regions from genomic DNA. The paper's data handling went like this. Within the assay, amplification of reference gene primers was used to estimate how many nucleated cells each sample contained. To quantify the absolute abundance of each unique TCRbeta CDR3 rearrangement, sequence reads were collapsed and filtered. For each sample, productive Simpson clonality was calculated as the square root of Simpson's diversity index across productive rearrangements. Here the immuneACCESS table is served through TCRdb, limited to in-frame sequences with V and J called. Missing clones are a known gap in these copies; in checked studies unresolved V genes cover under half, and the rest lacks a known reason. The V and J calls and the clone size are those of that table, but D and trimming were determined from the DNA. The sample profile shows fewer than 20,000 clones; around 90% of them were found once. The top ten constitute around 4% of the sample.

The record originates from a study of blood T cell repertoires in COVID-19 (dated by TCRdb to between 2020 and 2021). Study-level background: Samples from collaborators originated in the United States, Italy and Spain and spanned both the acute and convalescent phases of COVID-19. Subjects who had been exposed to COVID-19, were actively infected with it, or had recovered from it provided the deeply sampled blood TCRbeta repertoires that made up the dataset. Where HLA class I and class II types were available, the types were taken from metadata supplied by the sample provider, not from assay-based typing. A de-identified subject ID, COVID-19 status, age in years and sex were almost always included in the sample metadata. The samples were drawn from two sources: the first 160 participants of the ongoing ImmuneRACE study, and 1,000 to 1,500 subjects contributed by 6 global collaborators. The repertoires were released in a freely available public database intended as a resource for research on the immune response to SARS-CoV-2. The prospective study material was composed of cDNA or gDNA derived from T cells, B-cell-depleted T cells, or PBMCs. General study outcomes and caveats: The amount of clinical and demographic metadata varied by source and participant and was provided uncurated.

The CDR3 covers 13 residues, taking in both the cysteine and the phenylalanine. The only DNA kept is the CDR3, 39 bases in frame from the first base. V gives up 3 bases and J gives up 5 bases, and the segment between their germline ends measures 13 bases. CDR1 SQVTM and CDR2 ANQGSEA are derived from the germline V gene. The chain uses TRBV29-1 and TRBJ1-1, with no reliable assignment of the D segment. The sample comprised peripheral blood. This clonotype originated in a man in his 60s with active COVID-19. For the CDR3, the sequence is CSVDSRLITEAFF. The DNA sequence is TGCAGCGTTGATTCCAGGCTGATAACTGAAGCTTTCTTT.